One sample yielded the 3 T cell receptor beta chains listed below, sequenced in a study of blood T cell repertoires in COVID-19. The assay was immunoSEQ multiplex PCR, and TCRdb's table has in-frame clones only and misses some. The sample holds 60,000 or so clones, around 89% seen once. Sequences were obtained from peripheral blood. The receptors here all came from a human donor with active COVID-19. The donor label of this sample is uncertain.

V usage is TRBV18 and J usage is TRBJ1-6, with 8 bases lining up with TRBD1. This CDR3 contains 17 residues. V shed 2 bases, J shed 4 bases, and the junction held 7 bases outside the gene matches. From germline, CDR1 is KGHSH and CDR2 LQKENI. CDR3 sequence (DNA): TGTGCCAGCTCACCAGGACAGGGATCCACTTATAATTCACCCCTCCACTTT. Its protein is CASSPGQGSTYNSPLHF.

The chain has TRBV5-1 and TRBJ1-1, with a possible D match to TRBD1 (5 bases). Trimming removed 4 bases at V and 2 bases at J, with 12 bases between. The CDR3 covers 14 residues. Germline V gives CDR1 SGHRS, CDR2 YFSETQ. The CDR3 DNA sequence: TGCGCCAGCAGCCTGACAGTAATCAACACTGAAGCTTTCTTT. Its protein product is CASSLTVINTEAFF.

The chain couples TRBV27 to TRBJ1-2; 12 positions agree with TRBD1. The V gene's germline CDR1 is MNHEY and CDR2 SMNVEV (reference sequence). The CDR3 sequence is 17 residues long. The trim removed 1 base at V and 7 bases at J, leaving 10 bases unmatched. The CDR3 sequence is CASSLWGTGGAAGGYTF. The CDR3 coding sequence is TGTGCCAGCAGTTTATGGGGGACAGGGGGCGCGGCCGGTGGCTACACCTTC.